This TCR beta chain came from a study of a mutant IDH1 vaccine in newly diagnosed glioma. Generated by immunoSEQ multiplex PCR, the TCRdb table keeps only in-frame clones and is missing some. The sample has about 25,000 clones, roughly 80% seen once; the top ten hold approximately 9.1%. The CDR3 runs 13 residues. The V and J ends lost 4 bases and 5 bases respectively, with 12 bases between them. CDR1 is SGHNT and CDR2 is YYREEE in the germline V gene (reference sequence). Details on this clone: Antigen: not known.

Time point given: week 11, during vaccination. Doses of 300 ug of mutant IDH1 20-mer peptide were given with topical imiquimod. The chain combines TRBV5-4 with TRBJ1-2; D gene ambiguous. The sequence was obtained from a woman aged 18 to 35 with glioma. Sequencing used PBMCs, obtained from a glioma patient whose treatment included an IDH1 peptide vaccine. Here the CDR3 DNA reads TGTGCCAGCAGCCAACCTAACTTTTATGGCTACACCTTC. Its protein is CASSQPNFYGYTF.